This entry lists 4 T cell receptor beta chains sequenced from one sample in a study of CD8 T cells in ankylosing spondylitis. Using its own MiXCR run on the 5' RACE reads, TCRdb lists one record per CDR3 protein. The sample consists of 27,000 or so distinct CDR3 sequences, 7.9% of them appearing once. The specimen was blood. The receptor set was obtained from a male donor with ankylosing spondylitis or in good health (not recorded which).

This chain links TRBV7-2 with TRBJ1-2; unclear D gene. This CDR3 contains 13 residues. Germline V gene sequence: CDR1 SGHTA, CDR2 FQGNSA. Trimming stripped 1 base from V and 1 base from J, with 4 bases between. In DNA, the CDR3 is TGTGCCAGCAGCTTAGACAGTAACTATGGCTACACCTTC. Its protein is CASSLDSNYGYTF.

This clonotype was found a few times. The chain is built from TRBV5-1 and TRBJ2-2, with 7 bases fitting TRBD2. Per germline, CDR1 SGHRS and CDR2 YFSETQ. The CDR3 is 13 residues long. V shed 4 bases and J 6 bases; nucleotides not matched to a gene: 3. CDR3 residues: CASSPRGAGELFF. In DNA, the CDR3 is TGCGCCAGCAGCCCTCGGGGGGCCGGGGAGCTGTTTTTT.

The chain recombines TRBV7-6 with TRBJ2-2, with D perhaps matching TRBD1 (8 bases). The CDR3 extends over 19 amino acids. V was trimmed by 5 bases and J by 7 bases, leaving 29 bases between them. The germline CDR1 and CDR2 sequences are SGHVS and FNYEAQ. For the CDR3, the DNA is TGTGCCAGCAGCCGGACAGGGAGACGGCGGGAGAGCTTTAACGGGGAGCTGTTTTTT. Translating it yields CASSRTGRRRESFNGELFF.

This clonotype has just a few counts. V and J are TRBV11-2 and TRBJ2-3; maybe TRBD1 (5 bases). The germline V gene encodes CDR1 SGHAT and CDR2 FQNNGV. This CDR3 has 12 amino acids. V was trimmed by 5 bases and J by 5 bases, leaving 8 bases between them. Written as DNA, the CDR3 is TGTGCCAGCAGCCCCCAGGGAGATACGCAGTATTTT. Translation: CASSPQGDTQYF.